This TCR beta chain was sequenced in a study of blood T cell repertoires in COVID-19. Per the original methods: Cell counts per sample came from amplifying reference gene primers. Profiling relied on immunoSEQ multiplex PCR, and the TCRdb table lists in-frame clones only, not all of them. That table furnishes V, J and clone size, whereas the DNA furnished D and trimming. The repertoire holds about 70,000 clones, with 80% to 90% as singletons. This CDR3 contains 14 residues. The V and J ends lost 3 bases and 7 bases respectively, with 15 bases between them. Germline V lookup: CDR1 MDHEN, CDR2 SYDVKM. The chain uses TRBV28 and TRBJ1-2, with a possible D match to TRBD1 (5 bases). Material for sequencing was peripheral blood. The sequence was obtained from a human donor in a cohort sampled during active COVID-19. For the CDR3, the DNA is TGTGCCAGCAGTTTTGGTCAGGGTCGTAGTGGCTACACCTTC. This encodes CASSFGQGRSGYTF.